One and the same sample provided the 9 T cell receptor beta chains below, sequenced in a study of tumor-infiltrating lymphocytes in primary liver carcinoma. cDNA specific to TCR beta was made from approximately 0.55 ug of total RNA, with a constant-region primer employed for priming. Slightly modified ARM-PCR, run as three nested multiplex PCR rounds, produced the TCR beta libraries. Two initial PCR rounds of approximately 10 cycles each paired TRBV1-TRBV30 forward primers with a C-beta reverse primer. MiXCR was run by TCRdb on the multiplex PCR reads, yielding one entry per CDR3 protein. The sample has around 210,000 distinct CDR3 sequences, less than 70% seen once. Germline DNA was extracted too, while blood RNA derived from unsorted whole blood. The sequenced sample was peripheral blood. These receptors all stem from a woman aged 55-75 years with primary liver carcinoma and hepatitis B virus infection.

This clonotype was counted at least ten times. The rearrangement links TRBV6-5 to TRBJ1-6; D not resolved. The CDR3 runs to 16 residues. Germline CDR1 is MNHEY and CDR2 is SVGAGI. The V gene lost 0 bases and the J gene lost 8 bases, with 14 bases spanning the gap. The chain's CDR3 is CASSYSSVPLDSPLHF. The CDR3 bases are TGTGCCAGCAGTTACTCAAGCGTTCCCTTGGATTCACCCCTCCACTTT.

The V gene is TRBV12-3 or TRBV12-4, the J gene TRBJ1-2; maybe TRBD1 (5 bases). Trimming pared 5 bases from V and 6 bases from J, leaving 22 bases between. This CDR3 has 16 amino acids. CDR3 bases: TGTGCCAGCAGTCAGGGAAGGCCCCCAGCGGGCAATGGCTACACCTTC. Translated: CASSQGRPPAGNGYTF.

On this clonotype: One end of the junction does not line up with germline, which may come from a read error. The chain links TRBV7-9 to TRBJ1-1, with a possible D match to TRBD1 (6 bases). CDR1 and CDR2 from the germline V gene are SEHNR and FQNEAQ (reference sequence). The CDR3 covers 14 residues. CDR3 coding DNA: TGTGCCAGCAGCTTAGAAGGGGGGCACACTGAAGCTTTATTT. Translation gives CASSLEGGHTEALF.

This sequence joins TRBV7-9 and TRBJ2-7; D is possibly TRBD1 (5 bases). With 2 bases removed from V and 4 bases from J, the gap between germline ends came to 15 bases. Germline CDR1 reads SEHNR; CDR2 reads FQNEAQ (reference sequence). This CDR3 comprises 15 residues. The chain's CDR3 is CASSLSVDSEYEQYF. The CDR3, as DNA: TGTGCCAGCAGCTTAAGCGTAGACAGTGAATACGAGCAGTACTTC. The full variable domain, with the rest looked up from reference TRBV7-9 and TRBJ2-7, is DTGVSQNPRHKITKRGQNVTFRCDPISEHNRLYWYRQTLGQGPEFLTYFQNEAQLEKSRLLSDRFSAERPKGSFSTLEIQRTEQGDSAMYLCASSLSVDSEYEQYFGPGTRLTVT.

A remark on this clonotype: One junction end disagrees with the germline gene, perhaps due to a read error. V usage is TRBV5-5 and J usage is TRBJ1-2; perhaps TRBD1 as D (5 bases). Germline values: CDR1 SGHKS, CDR2 YYEKEE (reference sequence). The CDR3 loop spans 15 amino acids. In DNA, the CDR3 is TGTGCCAGCAGCTCCCAGGCGGGCAGTATATGGGGCTACACATTC. It codes for CASSSQAGSIWGYTF.

Remarks on this clonotype: An end of the junction does not agree with germline; a read error may underlie this. The J gene is TRBJ1-6, the V gene TRBV6-1; D not resolved. CDR3 length equals 17 residues. Germline V gene sequence: CDR1 MNHNS, CDR2 SASEGT. The CDR3, as DNA: TGTGCCAGCAGTGAACCAATTGACATTTCCCCGTTTTCATCCCTCCACTTT. Translated, it gives CASSEPIDISPFSSLHF.

The rearrangement joins TRBV7-9 to TRBJ1-2; D is unclear. The germline V and J ends were trimmed by 3 bases and 10 bases, with 12 bases remaining between them. This CDR3 is built from 12 residues. Per the germline V gene, CDR1 is SEHNR and CDR2 is FQNEAQ (reference sequence). CDR3 nucleotides: TGTGCCAGCAGCTTGAGAACTGATGACTACACCTTC. Protein product: CASSLRTDDYTF. Together with reference TRBV7-9 and TRBJ1-2, the CDR3 gives the full variable domain: DTGVSQNPRHKITKRGQNVTFRCDPISEHNRLYWYRQTLGQGPEFLTYFQNEAQLEKSRLLSDRFSAERPKGSFSTLEIQRTEQGDSAMYLCASSLRTDDYTFGSGTRLTVV.

This chain joins TRBV4-1 and TRBJ2-7; 11 nucleotides line up with TRBD2. The V gene's germline CDR1 is MGHRA and CDR2 YSYEKL. The CDR3 totals 14 residues. The CDR3 DNA is TGCGTCAACAGCCAGACTAGCGGGATGGTCGAGCAGTACTTC. The encoded protein is CVNSQTSGMVEQYF.

For this clonotype: A clone one base away is much larger, so this may be a read error. The chain couples TRBV12-3 or TRBV12-4 to TRBJ2-7; 7 positions match TRBD2. J gave up 0 bases and V 3 bases, and 5 bases lay outside the gene matches. The CDR3 extends over 15 amino acids. CDR3: CASSFARTSSYEQYF. The DNA for the CDR3 is TGTGCCAGCAGTTTCGCGAGGACTAGCTCCTACGAGCAGTACTTC.